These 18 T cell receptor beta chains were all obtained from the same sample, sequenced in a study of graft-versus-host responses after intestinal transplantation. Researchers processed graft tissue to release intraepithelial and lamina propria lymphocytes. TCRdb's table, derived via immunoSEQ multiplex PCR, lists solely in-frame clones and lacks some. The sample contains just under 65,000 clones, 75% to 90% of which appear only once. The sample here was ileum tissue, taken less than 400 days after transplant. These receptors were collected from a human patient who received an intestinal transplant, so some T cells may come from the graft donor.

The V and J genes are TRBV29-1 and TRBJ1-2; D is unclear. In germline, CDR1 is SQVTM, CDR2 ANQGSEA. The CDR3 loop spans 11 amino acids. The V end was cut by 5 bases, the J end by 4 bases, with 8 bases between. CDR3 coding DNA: TGCAGCGTTAGGTCCCTCTATGGCTACACCTTC. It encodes CSVRSLYGYTF.

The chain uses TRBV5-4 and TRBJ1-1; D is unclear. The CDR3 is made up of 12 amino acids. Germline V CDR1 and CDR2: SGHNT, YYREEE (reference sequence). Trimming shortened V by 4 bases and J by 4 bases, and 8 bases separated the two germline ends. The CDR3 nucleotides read TGTGCCAGCAGCCGTGGTAGCACTGAAGCTTTCTTT. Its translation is CASSRGSTEAFF.

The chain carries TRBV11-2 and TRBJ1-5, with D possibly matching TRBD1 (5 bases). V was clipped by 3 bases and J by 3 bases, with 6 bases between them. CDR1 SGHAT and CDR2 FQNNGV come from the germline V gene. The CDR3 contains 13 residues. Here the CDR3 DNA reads TGTGCCAGCAGCTTCGGACACAATCAGCCCCAGCATTTT. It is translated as CASSFGHNQPQHF.

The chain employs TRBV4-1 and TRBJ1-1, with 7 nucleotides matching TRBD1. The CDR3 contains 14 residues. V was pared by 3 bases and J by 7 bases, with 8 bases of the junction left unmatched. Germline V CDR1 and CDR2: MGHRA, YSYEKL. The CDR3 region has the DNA TGCGCCAGCAGCCACGAAGGGACAGCTCGTGAAGCTTTCTTT. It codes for CASSHEGTAREAFF.

CDR3 residues: CAISEGTGESSTDTQYF. The CDR3 coding sequence is TGTGCCATCAGTGAGGGGACGGGGGAAAGTAGCACAGATACGCAGTATTTT. V is TRBV10-3 and J is TRBJ2-3; tentatively, D is TRBD2 (6 bases). Germline V gives CDR1 ENHRY, CDR2 SYGVKD. CDR3 length equals 17 residues. With 2 bases removed from V and 0 bases from J, the gap between germline ends came to 15 bases.

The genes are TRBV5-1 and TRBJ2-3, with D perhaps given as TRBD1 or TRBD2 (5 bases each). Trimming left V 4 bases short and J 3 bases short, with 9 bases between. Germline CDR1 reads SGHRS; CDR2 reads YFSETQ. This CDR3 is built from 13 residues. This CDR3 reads CASSTGRTDTQYF. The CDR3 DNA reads TGCGCCAGCAGCACGGGACGGACAGATACGCAGTATTTT.

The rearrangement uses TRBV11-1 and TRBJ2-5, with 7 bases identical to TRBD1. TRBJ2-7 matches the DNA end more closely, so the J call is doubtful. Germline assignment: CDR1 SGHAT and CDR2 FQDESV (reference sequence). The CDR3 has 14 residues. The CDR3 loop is CASSLAGTDYEQYF. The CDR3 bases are TGTGCCAGCAGCTTAGCGGGGACAGATTACGAGCAGTACTTC.

Here the CDR3 DNA reads TGCGCCAGCAGCTTGGCTGAGGGGTTGAACACTGAAGCTTTCTTT. It translates to CASSLAEGLNTEAFF. The V call is TRBV5-1, the J call TRBJ1-1; D is perhaps TRBD1 (5 bases). CDR3 size: 15 residues. From germline, CDR1 is SGHRS and CDR2 YFSETQ. Deletions cut 0 bases from V and 0 bases from J, with 9 bases between.

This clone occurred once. CDR3 sequence: CASSLAREGVFNYGYTF. The CDR3 DNA reads as TGTGCCAGCAGCTTGGCCAGGGAGGGAGTCTTTAACTATGGCTACACCTTC. J is TRBJ1-2 and V is TRBV5-4; perhaps TRBD1 as D (5 bases). CDR3 length: 17 residues. The germline V and J ends were trimmed by 0 bases and 1 base, with 16 bases remaining between them. In germline, CDR1 is SGHNT, CDR2 YYREEE (reference sequence).

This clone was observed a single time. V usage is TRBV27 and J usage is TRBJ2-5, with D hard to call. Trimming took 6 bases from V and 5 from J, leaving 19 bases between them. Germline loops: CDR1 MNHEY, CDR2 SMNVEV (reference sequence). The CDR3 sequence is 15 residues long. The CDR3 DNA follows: TGTGCCAGCAGCCTCAGCCCTATGTCGGCGGAGACCCAGTACTTC. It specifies CASSLSPMSAETQYF.

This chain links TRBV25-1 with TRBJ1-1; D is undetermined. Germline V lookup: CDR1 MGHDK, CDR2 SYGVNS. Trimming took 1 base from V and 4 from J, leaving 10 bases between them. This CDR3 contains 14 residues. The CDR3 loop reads CASSEFFGGTEAFF. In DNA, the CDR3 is TGTGCCAGCAGTGAATTCTTTGGAGGCACTGAAGCTTTCTTT.

CDR3 coding DNA: TGTGCCAGCAGTCCCGCTAGCGGGAGAGTCAATGAGCAGTTCTTC. It encodes CASSPASGRVNEQFF. This sequence joins TRBV6-5 and TRBJ2-1; 10 nucleotides match TRBD2. CDR1 MNHEY and CDR2 SVGAGI come from the germline V gene. Trimming took 5 bases from V and 6 from J; bases not matched to a gene: 7. The CDR3 length is 15 residues.

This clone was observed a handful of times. The CDR3 loop is CASSFTGTDPNQPQHF. The CDR3 bases are TGTGCCAGCTCCTTTACCGGGACAGACCCAAATCAGCCCCAGCATTTT. This chain connects TRBV18 to TRBJ1-5; 7 bases align to TRBD1. From germline, CDR1 is KGHSH and CDR2 LQKENI. After removal of 6 bases from V and 4 bases from J, the junction contained 12 bases not matched to a gene. The CDR3 runs to 16 residues.

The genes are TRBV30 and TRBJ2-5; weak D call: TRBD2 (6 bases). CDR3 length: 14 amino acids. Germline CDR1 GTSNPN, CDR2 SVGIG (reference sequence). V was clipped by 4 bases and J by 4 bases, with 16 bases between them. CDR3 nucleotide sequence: TGTGCCTGGAATAGCGGCCTCGAGGGAGAGACCCAGTACTTC. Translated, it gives CAWNSGLEGETQYF.

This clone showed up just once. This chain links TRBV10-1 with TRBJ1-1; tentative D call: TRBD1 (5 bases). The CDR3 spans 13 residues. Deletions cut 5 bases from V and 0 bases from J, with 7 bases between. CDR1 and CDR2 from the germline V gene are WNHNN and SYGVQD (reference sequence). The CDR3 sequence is CASSKGMNTEAFF. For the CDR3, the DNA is TGCGCCAGCAGTAAGGGGATGAACACTGAAGCTTTCTTT.

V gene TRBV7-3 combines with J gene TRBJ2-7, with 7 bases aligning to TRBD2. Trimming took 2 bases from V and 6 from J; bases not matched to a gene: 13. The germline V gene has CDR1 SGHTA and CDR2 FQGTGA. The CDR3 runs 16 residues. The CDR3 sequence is CASSLFGGGPLSEQYF. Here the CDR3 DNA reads TGTGCCAGCAGCTTATTCGGGGGAGGGCCCCTTAGCGAGCAGTACTTC.

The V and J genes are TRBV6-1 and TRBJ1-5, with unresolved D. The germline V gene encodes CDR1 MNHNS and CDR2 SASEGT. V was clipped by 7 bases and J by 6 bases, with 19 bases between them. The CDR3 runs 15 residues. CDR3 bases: TGTGCCAGCAAATCGCCAGACGGGAGATCTCAGCCCCAGCATTTT. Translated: CASKSPDGRSQPQHF.

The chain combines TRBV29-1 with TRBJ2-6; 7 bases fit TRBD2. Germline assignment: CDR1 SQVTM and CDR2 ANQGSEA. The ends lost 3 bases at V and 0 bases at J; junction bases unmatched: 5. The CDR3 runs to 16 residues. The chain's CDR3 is CSVDSSGSSGANVLTF. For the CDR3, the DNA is TGCAGCGTTGATTCTAGCGGAAGCTCTGGGGCCAACGTCCTGACTTTC.